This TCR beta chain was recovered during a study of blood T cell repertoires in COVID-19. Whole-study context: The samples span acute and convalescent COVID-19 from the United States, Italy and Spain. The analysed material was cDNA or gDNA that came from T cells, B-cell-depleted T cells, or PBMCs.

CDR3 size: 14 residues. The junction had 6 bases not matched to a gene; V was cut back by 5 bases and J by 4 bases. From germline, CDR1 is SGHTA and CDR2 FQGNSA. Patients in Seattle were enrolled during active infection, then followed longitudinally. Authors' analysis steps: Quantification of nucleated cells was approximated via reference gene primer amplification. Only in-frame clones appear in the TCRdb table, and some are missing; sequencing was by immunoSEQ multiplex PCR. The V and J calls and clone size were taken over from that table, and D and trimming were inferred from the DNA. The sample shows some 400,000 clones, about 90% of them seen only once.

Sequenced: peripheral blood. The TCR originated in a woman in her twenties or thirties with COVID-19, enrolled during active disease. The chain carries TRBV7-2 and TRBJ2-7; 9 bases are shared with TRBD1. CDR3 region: CASSAGQGIYEQYF. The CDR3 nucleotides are TGTGCCAGCAGCGCGGGACAGGGAATATACGAGCAGTACTTC.